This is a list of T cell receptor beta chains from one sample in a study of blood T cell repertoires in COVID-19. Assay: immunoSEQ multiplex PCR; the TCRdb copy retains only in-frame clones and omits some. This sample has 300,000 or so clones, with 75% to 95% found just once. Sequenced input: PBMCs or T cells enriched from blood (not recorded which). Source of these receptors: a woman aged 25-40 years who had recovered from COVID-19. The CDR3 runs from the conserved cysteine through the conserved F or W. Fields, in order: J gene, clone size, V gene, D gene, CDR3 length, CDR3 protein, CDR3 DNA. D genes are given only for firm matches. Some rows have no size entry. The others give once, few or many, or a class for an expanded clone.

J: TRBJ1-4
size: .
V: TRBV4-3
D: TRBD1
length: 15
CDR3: CASSRGQGGNEKLFF
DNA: TGCGCCAGCAGCCGAGGACAGGGGGGAAATGAAAAACTGTTTTTT

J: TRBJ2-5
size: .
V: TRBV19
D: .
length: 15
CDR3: CASSAEGLMRETQYF
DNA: TGTGCCAGTAGTGCTGAGGGACTGATGAGAGAGACCCAGTACTTC

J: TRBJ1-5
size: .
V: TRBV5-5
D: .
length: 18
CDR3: CASSLGPRTAYSNQPQHF
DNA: TGTGCCAGCAGCTTAGGGCCCCGGACAGCGTATAGCAATCAGCCCCAGCATTTT

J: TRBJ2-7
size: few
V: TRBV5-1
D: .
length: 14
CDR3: CASSFGIVTYEQYF
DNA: TGCGCCAGCAGCTTTGGCATTGTCACCTACGAGCAGTACTTC

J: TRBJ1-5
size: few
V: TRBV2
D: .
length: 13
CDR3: CASNGQSNQPQHF
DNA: TGTGCCAGCAATGGACAGTCCAATCAGCCCCAGCATTTT

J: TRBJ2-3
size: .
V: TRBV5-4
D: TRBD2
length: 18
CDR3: CASSLFIRSGSSRDTQYF
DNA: TGTGCCAGCAGCTTGTTTATTCGAAGCGGGAGTTCTAGAGATACGCAGTATTTT

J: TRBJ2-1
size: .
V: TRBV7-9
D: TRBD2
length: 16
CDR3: CASSQNSGRVNNEQFF
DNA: TGTGCCAGCAGCCAAAATAGCGGGAGAGTTAACAATGAGCAGTTCTTC

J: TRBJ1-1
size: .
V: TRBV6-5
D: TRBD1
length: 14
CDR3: CASTRTGRYTEAFF
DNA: TGTGCCAGCACTAGGACAGGGAGGTACACTGAAGCTTTCTTT

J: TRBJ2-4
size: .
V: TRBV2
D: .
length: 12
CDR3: CASSGTIGIQYF
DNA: TGTGCCAGCAGTGGGACAATAGGCATTCAGTACTTC

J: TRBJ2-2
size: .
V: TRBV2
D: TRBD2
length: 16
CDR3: CASSERSGRATGELFF
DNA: TGTGCCAGCAGTGAACGGAGCGGGAGGGCCACCGGGGAGCTGTTTTTT

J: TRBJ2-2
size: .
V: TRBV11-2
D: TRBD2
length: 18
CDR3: CASSLTLRGLAGSGELFF
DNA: TGTGCCAGCAGCTTAACCTTGCGGGGACTAGCGGGATCCGGGGAGCTGTTTTTT

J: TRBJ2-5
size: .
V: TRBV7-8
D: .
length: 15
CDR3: CASSSRAVSAETQYF
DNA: TGTGCCAGCAGCTCGAGGGCGGTATCCGCCGAGACCCAGTACTTC

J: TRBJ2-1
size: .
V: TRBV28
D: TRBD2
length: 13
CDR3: CASVAGGGNEQFF
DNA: TGTGCCAGCGTAGCGGGAGGGGGTAATGAGCAGTTCTTC

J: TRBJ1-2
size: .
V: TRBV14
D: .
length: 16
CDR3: CASSQNYPVRSYGYTF
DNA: TGTGCCAGCAGTCAGAATTACCCAGTACGTTCCTATGGCTACACCTTC

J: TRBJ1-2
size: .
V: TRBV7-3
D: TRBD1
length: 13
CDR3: CASSSQGVDGYTF
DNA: TGTGCCAGCAGCTCACAGGGGGTGGATGGCTACACCTTC

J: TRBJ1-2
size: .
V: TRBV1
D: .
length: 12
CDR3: CTSSPGLYGYTF
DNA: TGCACCAGCAGCCCCGGACTTTATGGCTACACCTTC

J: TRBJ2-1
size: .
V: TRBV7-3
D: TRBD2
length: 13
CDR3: CASSIQRENEQFF
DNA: TGTGCCAGCAGCATTCAGCGGGAGAATGAGCAGTTCTTC

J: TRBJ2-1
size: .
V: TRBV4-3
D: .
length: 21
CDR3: CASSRRVQGIMERRSYNEQFF
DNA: TGCGCCAGCAGCCGCAGAGTACAGGGTATCATGGAGCGGAGGTCCTACAATGAGCAGTTCTTC

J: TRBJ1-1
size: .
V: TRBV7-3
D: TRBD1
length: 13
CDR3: CASSLGTGTEAFF
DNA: TGTGCCAGCAGCTTGGGGACAGGCACTGAAGCTTTCTTT

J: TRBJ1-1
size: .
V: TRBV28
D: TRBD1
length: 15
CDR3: CASSVDNRGRTEAFF
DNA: TGTGCCAGCAGTGTAGATAACAGGGGAAGGACTGAAGCTTTCTTT

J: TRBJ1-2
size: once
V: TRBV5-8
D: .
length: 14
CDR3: CASSLKTAFYGYTF
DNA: TGTGCCAGCAGCTTAAAAACAGCCTTCTATGGCTACACCTTC

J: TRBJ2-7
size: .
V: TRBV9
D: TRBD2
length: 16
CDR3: CASSVASGSAPYEQYF
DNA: TGTGCCAGCAGCGTAGCGAGCGGGAGTGCCCCCTACGAGCAGTACTTC